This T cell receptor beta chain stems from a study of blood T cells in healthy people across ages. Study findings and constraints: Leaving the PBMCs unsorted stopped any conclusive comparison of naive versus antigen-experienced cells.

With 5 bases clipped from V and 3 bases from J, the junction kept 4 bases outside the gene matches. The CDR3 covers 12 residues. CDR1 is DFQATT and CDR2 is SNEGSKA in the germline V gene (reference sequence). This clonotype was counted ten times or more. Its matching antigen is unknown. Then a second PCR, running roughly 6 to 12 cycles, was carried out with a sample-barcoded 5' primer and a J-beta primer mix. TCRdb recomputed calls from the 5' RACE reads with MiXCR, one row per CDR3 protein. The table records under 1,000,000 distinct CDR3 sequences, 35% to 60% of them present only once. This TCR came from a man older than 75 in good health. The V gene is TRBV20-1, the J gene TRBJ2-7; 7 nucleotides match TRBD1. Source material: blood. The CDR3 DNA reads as TGCAGTGCTCGGGACAGCAACTACGAGCAGTACTTC. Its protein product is CSARDSNYEQYF.